This T cell receptor (beta chain) was profiled in a study of cytomegalovirus exposure and HLA in healthy donors. Findings and caveats of the study: Exclusion as indistinguishable affected some V segments, including TRBV6-2 and TRBV6-3. Presence/absence analyses took donor sequencing depth as roughly uniform. Cytomegalovirus association was listed for 170 or so TCR beta chains.

Remarks on this clone: The antigen remains undetermined.

PCR involved 60 Vbeta and 13 Jbeta primers. Only in-frame clones appear in the TCRdb table, and some are missing; sequencing was by immunoSEQ multiplex PCR. The sample includes approximately 89,000 clones, roughly 86% seen only once; the top ten take 10%. The CDR3 has 11 residues. The germline V gene has CDR1 MNHEY and CDR2 SMNVEV (reference sequence). The source is a human donor in good health. The rearrangement uses TRBV27 and TRBJ2-5, with TRBD2 as a possible D gene (6 bases). Judging by the DNA end, TRBJ2-7 fits better; the J call may be wrong. The sequencing sample was made of PBMCs. The CDR3, as DNA: TGTGCCTCCGGGGACTTCCACGAGCAGTACTTC. The encoded protein is CASGDFHEQYF.